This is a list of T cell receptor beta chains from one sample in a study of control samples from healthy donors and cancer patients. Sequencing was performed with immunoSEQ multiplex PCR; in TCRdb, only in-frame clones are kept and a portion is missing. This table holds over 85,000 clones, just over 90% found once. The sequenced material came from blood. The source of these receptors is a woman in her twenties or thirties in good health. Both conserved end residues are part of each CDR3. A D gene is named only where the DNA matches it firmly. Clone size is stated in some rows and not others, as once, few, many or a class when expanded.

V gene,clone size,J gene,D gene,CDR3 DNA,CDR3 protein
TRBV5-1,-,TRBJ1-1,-,TGCGCCAGCAGCTTGGGGTACGATACGAACACTGAAGCTTTCTTT,CASSLGYDTNTEAFF
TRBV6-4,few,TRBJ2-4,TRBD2,TGTGCCAGCAGAGCCTCCGGGGGGGCTCCCCCCAAAAACATTCAGTACTTC,CASRASGGAPPKNIQYF
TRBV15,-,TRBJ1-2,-,TGTGCCACCAGCACAGGGTTTACTAACTATGGCTACACCTTC,CATSTGFTNYGYTF
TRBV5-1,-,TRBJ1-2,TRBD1,TGCGCCAGCAGCATCCCCCCGGGACAGGGACGGTATGGCTACACCTTC,CASSIPPGQGRYGYTF
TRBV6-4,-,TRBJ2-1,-,TGTGCCAGCAGTGACTCTCCCAGCGGGTACAATGAGCAGTTCTTC,CASSDSPSGYNEQFF
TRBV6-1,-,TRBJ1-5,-,TGTGCCAGCAGTGAACTTATTGGTAATCAGCCCCAGCATTTT,CASSELIGNQPQHF
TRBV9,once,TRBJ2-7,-,TGTGCCAGCAGCGTAGGGGACACTAACTACGAGCAGTACTTC,CASSVGDTNYEQYF
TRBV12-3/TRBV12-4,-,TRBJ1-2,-,TGTGCCAGCAGTTTAAATCGAGGGAGTGGCTACACCTTC,CASSLNRGSGYTF
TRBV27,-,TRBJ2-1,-,TGTGCCAGCAGTGAAGCGCCGCTCTACAATGAGCAGTTCTTC,CASSEAPLYNEQFF
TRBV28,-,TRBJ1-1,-,TGTGCCAGCAGTTTATTTAAGATTGGGGGCTCCTTTCAAAACACTGAAGCTTTCTTT,CASSLFKIGGSFQNTEAFF
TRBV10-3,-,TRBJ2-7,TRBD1,TGTGCCATAAGCGGGACAGGGGAAAAGCAGTACTTC,CAISGTGEKQYF
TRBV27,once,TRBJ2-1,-,TGTGCCAGCAGTTTCCGGGACGGCAATGAGCAGTTCTTC,CASSFRDGNEQFF
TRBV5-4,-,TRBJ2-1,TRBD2,TGTGCCAGCAGCTTGGGTGGACTAGCTGACAATGAGCAGTTCTTC,CASSLGGLADNEQFF
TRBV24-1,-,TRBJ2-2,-,TGTGCCACCAGTGATTTGCAGGGACCCCCGTCGAACACCGGGGAGCTGTTTTTT,CATSDLQGPPSNTGELFF
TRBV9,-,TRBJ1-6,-,TGTGCCAGCAGCCCGCCCCTCAGGCAGGGCTATAATTCACCCCTCCACTTT,CASSPPLRQGYNSPLHF
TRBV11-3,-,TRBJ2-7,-,TGTGCCAGCAGCTTAATGTCGGGGACCCAATACGAGCAGTACTTC,CASSLMSGTQYEQYF
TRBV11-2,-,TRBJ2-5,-,TGTGCCAGCAACCTACAGGACAGCCCGTACCAAGAGACCCAGTACTTC,CASNLQDSPYQETQYF
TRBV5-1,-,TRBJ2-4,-,TGCGCCAGCAGCTCCGGACAACTAACGCCGGAAAACATTCAGTACTTC,CASSSGQLTPENIQYF
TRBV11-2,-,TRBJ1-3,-,TGTGCCAGCAGCTTGATATCAGGGGCGGAAGGAAACACCATATATTTT,CASSLISGAEGNTIYF
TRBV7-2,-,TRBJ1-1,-,TGTGCCAGCAGCTTTGCGCCAGGGAACACTGAAGCTTTCTTT,CASSFAPGNTEAFF
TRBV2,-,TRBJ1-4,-,TGTGCCAGCAGCTCTGACAGGTCTGATGAAAAACTGTTTTTT,CASSSDRSDEKLFF
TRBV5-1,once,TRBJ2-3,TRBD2,TGCGCCAGCAGCTTGGGACTAGCGGGAGACCCCGCCAGGGATACGCAGTATTTT,CASSLGLAGDPARDTQYF
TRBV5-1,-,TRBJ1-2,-,TGCGCCAGCAGCTTGGGGTCTGGCAGCCTTATGGGTGGCTACACCTTC,CASSLGSGSLMGGYTF
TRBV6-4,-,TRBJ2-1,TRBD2,TGTGCCAGCAGTGCCAAAGCGGGGGGGTCCTACAATGAGCAGTTCTTC,CASSAKAGGSYNEQFF
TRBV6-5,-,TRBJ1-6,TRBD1,TGTGCCAGCAGTTACGGGACAGGGGGTGACTCACCCCTCCACTTT,CASSYGTGGDSPLHF
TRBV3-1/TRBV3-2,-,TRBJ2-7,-,TGTGCCAGCAGCCAAGTTGGCCGCCAACCCGAGCAGTACTTC,CASSQVGRQPEQYF
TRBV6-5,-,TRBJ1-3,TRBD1,TGTGCCACTCGAACAGGGGCGACCTCTGGAAACACCATATATTTT,CATRTGATSGNTIYF
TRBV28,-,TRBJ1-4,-,TGTGCCAGCAGTCCCAGAGGCAGGAATGAAAAACTGTTTTTT,CASSPRGRNEKLFF
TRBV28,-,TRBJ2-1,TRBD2,TGTGCCAGCACCCTTAGCGGGGGGGCAAAGGGGAACAATGAGCAGTTCTTC,CASTLSGGAKGNNEQFF
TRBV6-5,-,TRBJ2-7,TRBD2,TGTGCCAGCAGTTCCACTAGCGGGGGGGTCGATGAGCAGTACTTC,CASSSTSGGVDEQYF
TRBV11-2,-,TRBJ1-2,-,TGTGCCAGCAGCTTAGGATCAGGGGACTATGGCTACACCTTC,CASSLGSGDYGYTF
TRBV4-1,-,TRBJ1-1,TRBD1,TGCGCCAGCAACCCGACAGGGGGGCCTGAAGCTTTCTTT,CASNPTGGPEAFF
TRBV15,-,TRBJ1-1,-,TGTGCCACCAGCAGAGATACGAACGGGAACACTGAAGCTTTCTTT,CATSRDTNGNTEAFF
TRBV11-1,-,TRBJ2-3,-,TGTGCCAGCAGCTTAGATAATAGCGGCCGGTATTTT,CASSLDNSGRYF
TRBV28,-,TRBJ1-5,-,TGTGCCAGCGCTGGGACAACTTATAGCAATCAGCCCCAGCATTTT,CASAGTTYSNQPQHF
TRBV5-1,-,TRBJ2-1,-,TGCGCCAGCAGCTTGGACGGCACCGGAAACAATGAGCAGTTCTTC,CASSLDGTGNNEQFF
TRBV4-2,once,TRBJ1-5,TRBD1,TGTGCCAGCAGCCAAGTTGGGGCCGGGACAGATAGCAATCAGCCCCAGCATTTT,CASSQVGAGTDSNQPQHF
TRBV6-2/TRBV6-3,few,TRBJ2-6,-,TGTGCCAGCAGTTCCGACTCTGGGGCCAACGTCCTGACTTTC,CASSSDSGANVLTF
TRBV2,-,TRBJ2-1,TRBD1,TGTGCCAGCAGTCAGACAGGGCTCTATGAGCAGTTCTTC,CASSQTGLYEQFF
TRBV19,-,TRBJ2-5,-,TGTGCCAGTAGCCCGAGACAGTTCCAAGAGACCCAGTACTTC,CASSPRQFQETQYF
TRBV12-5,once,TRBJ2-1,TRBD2,TGTGCTAGTGGTTTGGGAGCGGGAAATAGGCAGTTCTTC,CASGLGAGNRQFF
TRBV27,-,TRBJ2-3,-,TGTGCCAGCAGTTCAACCCCCTGGCCAGATACGCAGTATTTT,CASSSTPWPDTQYF
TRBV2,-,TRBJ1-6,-,TGTGCCAGCAGGCCAAGCTCCTATAATTCACCCCTCCACTTT,CASRPSSYNSPLHF
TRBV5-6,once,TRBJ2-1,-,TGTGCCAGCAGCTACCGAAACACGCAGTTCTTC,CASSYRNTQFF
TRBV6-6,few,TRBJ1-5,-,TGTGCCAGCAGTTCGGGTCAGCACATCACAGGTCAGCCCCAGCATTTT,CASSSGQHITGQPQHF
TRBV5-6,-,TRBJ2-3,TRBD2,TGTGCCAGCAGCTTCCCTAGCGGGCCCCACACAGATACGCAGTATTTT,CASSFPSGPHTDTQYF
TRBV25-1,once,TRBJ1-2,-,TGTGCCAGCAAGGAGGTGGGGGGGCATGGCTACACCTTC,CASKEVGGHGYTF
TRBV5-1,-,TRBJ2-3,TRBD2,TGCGCCAGCAGCGGTAGCGGGAGAAGCACAGATACGCAGTATTTT,CASSGSGRSTDTQYF
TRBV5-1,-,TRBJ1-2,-,TGCGCCAGCAGCTTGATACCGACTAACTATGGCTACACCTTC,CASSLIPTNYGYTF
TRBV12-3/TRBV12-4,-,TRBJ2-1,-,TGTGCCAGCAGTTTTCGGGGGATATGGCAGTTCTTC,CASSFRGIWQFF
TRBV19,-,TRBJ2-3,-,TGTGCCAGTAGTTCCCAAGGGGCCACAGATACGCAGTATTTT,CASSSQGATDTQYF
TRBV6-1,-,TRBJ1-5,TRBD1,TGTGCCAGCAGTGTAATGGGGACAGGGTTAAATCAGCCCCAGCATTTT,CASSVMGTGLNQPQHF